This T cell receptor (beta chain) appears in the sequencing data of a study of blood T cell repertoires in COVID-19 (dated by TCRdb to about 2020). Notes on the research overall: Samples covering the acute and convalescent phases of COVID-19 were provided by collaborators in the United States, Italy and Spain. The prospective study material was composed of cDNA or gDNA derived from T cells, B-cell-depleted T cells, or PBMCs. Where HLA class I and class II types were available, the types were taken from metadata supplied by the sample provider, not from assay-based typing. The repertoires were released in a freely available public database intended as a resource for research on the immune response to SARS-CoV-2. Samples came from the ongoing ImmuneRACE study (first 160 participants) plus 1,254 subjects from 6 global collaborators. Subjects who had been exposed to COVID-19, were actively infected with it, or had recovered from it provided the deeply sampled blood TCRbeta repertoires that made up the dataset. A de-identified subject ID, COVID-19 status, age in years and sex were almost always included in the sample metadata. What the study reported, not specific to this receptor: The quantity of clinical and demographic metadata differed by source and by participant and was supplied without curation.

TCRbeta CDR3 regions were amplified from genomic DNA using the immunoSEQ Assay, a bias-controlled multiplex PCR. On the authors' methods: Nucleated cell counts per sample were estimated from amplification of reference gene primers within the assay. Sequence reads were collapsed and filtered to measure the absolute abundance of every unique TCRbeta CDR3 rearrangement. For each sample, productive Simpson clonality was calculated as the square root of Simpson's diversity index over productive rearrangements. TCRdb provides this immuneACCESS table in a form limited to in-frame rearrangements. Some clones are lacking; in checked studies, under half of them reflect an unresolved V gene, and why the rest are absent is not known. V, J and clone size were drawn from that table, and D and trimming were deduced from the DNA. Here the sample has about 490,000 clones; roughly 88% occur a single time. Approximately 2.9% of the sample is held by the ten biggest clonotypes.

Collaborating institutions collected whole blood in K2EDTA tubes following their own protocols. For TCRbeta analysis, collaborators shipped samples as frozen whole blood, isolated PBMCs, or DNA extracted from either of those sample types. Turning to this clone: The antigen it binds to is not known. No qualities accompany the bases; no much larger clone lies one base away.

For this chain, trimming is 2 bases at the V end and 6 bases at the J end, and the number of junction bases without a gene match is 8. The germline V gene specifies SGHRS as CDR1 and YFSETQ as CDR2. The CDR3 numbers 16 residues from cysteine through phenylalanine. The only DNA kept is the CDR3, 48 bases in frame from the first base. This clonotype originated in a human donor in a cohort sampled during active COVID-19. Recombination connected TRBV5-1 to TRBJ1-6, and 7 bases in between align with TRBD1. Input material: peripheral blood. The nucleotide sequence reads TGCGCCAGCAGCTTCGTCCCGGGACAGACTAATTCACCCCTCCACTTT. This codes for CASSFVPGQTNSPLHF.